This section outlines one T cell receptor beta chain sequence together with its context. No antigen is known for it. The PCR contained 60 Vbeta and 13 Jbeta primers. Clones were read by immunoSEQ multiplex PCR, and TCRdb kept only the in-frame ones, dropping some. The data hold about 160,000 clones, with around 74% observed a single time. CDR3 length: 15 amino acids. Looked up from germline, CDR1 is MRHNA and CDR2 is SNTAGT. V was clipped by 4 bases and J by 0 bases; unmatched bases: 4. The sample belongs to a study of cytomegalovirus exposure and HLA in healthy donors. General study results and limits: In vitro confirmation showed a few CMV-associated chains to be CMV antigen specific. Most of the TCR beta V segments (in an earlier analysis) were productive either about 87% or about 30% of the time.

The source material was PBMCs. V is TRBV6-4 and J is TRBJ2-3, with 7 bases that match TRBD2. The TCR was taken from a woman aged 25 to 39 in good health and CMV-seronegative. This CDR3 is CASSAGGSSTDTQYF. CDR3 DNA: TGTGCCAGCAGTGCCGGGGGGTCTAGCACAGATACGCAGTATTTT.